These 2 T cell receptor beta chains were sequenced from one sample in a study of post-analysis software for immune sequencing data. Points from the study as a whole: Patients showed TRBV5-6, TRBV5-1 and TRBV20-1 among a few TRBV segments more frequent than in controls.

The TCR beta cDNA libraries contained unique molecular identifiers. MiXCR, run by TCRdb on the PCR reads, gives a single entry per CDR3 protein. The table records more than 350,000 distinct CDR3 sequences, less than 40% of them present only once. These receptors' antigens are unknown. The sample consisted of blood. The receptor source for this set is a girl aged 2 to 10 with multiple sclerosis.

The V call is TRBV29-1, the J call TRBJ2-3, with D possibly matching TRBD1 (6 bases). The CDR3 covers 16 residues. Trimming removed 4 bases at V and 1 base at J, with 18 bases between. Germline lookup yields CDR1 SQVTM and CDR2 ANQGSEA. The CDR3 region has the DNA TGCAGCGTTGTCCACCCTGGACAGTTGGGCACAGATACGCAGTATTTT. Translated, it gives CSVVHPGQLGTDTQYF.

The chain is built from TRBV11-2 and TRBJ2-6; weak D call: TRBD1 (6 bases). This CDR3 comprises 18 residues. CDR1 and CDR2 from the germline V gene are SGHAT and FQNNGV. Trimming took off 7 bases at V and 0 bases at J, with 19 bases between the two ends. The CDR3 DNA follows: TGTGCCAGCATGGGTTTTCGGACAGCCCTCTCTGGGGCCAACGTCCTGACTTTC. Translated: CASMGFRTALSGANVLTF.